This TCR beta chain was observed in a study of shared clonotypes between healthy human individuals. The study separated CD4+ cells into CD45RA+ naive and CD45RA-negative memory subsets. Germline loops: CDR1 MGHRA, CDR2 YSYEKL. Trimming cost V 3 bases and J 5 bases; bases outside gene matches: 6. This CDR3 region has 14 residues. As originally analysed: Junction-only immunoSEQ data arrived without quality scores, meaning filtering differed. TCRdb's copy holds only in-frame clones and misses some; the assay was immunoSEQ multiplex PCR. The DNA gave D and trimming, while V, J and clone size come from that table. The table records around 2.1 million clones, around 95% of them present only once.

The material sequenced was naive CD4+ T cells sorted from blood. Subset described: CD45RA+ positively selected. The TCR comes from a man younger than 30 in good health. The V gene is TRBV4-1, the J gene TRBJ2-5; 7 nucleotides line up with TRBD2. CDR3 coding DNA: TGCGCCAGCAGCCAGATTCCAGCGGGGGAGACCCAGTACTTC. Its protein is CASSQIPAGETQYF.